This T cell receptor (beta chain) was found in a study of molecular identifiers for immune sequencing clone quantification. TCRdb itself ran the PCR reads through MiXCR, one entry per CDR3 protein. Altogether about 640,000 distinct CDR3 sequences are present, 20% being singletons, with the ten largest covering roughly 0.83%. Points from the study as a whole: Whereas naive cells kept under 1% of molecules in clones above 20 RNA copies, such clones held over 97% in effectors.

Points on this clonotype: Antigen unknown.

The clonotype comes from a human donor in good health. Some libraries in this study had Jurkat cell RNA spiked in. Input material: naive CD8+ T cells from blood, with Jurkat cell RNA spiked in. Subset given: FACS-sorted CD8+CD4-CCR7+CD45RA+ naive T cells.

The CDR3 nucleotides are TGTGCCAGCAGCCGGGGGAGGACAGGGGGCCGCCAGCCCCAGCATTTT. Translated, it gives CASSRGRTGGRQPQHF. The V gene is TRBV3-2, the J gene TRBJ1-5; the table names TRBD1, a call not compared with the DNA. TRBV3-2 is recorded as a pseudogene. The CDR3 sequence is 16 residues long.